This T cell receptor beta chain was identified during a study of vaccination and CD4 T cells after COVID-19. Study details: Convalescent cases consisted of six males and four females, of whom two were Hispanic. Every culture used as a control got a CEFX pool, an HIV-1 Nef pool, or no peptide.

The Oncomine TCR Beta short-read assay was what sequenced the DNA obtained from cultured CD4+ T cells. A single record per CDR3 protein comes from TCRdb applying MiXCR to the PCR reads. The sample carries around 15,000 distinct CDR3 sequences, approximately 50% recorded once. Treatment here: roughly ten-day PBMC culture with coronavirus spike peptide pools or control peptides (ViraFEST assay). ViraFEST used peptide pools to expand antigen-specific T cells and subsequently sequenced their TCRs. As regards this clonotype: The antigen remains unidentified.

CDR3 length: 13 residues. Deletions cut 5 bases from V and 4 bases from J, with 11 bases between. The germline CDR1 and CDR2 sequences are SGHTA and FQGNSA. This sequence joins TRBV7-2 and TRBJ1-2; D is perhaps TRBD1 (5 bases). Sequenced material: CD4+ T cells from blood, cultured in vitro, taken before SARS-CoV-2 vaccination. The sequence was collected from a human donor who had recovered from COVID-19. CDR3 in amino acids: CASSARGRYGYTF. CDR3 sequence (DNA): TGTGCCAGCAGCGCCCGGGGCCGCTATGGCTACACCTTC.